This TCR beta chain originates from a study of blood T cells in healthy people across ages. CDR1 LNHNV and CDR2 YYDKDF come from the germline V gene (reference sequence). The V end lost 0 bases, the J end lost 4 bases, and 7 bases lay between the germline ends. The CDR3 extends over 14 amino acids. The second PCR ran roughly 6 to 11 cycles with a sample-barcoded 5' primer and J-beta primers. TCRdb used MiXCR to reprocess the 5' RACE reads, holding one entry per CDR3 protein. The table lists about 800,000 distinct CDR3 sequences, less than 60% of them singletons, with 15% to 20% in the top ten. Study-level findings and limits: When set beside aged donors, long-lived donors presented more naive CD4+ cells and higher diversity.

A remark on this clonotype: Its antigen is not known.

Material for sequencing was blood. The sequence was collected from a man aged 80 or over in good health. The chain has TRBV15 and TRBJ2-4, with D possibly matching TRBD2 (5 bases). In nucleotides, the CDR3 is TGTGCCACCAGCAGAGAAGGAGGAAAAAACATTCAGTACTTC. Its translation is CATSREGGKNIQYF.